This T cell receptor (beta chain) was sequenced in a study of cytomegalovirus exposure and HLA in healthy donors. Germline assignment: CDR1 ENHRY and CDR2 SYGVKD. This CDR3 spans 13 amino acids. Trimming took 10 bases from V and 0 from J; bases not matched to a gene: 2. This PCR relied on a set of 60 Vbeta primers and 13 Jbeta primers. Measured with immunoSEQ multiplex PCR; TCRdb has only the in-frame clones, and not every one. Of under 150,000 clones in the sample, around 80% are singletons; the top ten hold about 9.1%. The TCR originated in a woman aged 45-65 years in good health and CMV-seropositive. The sequenced sample was PBMCs. This sequence joins TRBV10-3 and TRBJ2-3, with 9 nucleotides matching TRBD1. In nucleotides, the CDR3 is TGTGCCAGCGGACAGGGGAGCACAGATACGCAGTATTTT. It translates to CASGQGSTDTQYF.